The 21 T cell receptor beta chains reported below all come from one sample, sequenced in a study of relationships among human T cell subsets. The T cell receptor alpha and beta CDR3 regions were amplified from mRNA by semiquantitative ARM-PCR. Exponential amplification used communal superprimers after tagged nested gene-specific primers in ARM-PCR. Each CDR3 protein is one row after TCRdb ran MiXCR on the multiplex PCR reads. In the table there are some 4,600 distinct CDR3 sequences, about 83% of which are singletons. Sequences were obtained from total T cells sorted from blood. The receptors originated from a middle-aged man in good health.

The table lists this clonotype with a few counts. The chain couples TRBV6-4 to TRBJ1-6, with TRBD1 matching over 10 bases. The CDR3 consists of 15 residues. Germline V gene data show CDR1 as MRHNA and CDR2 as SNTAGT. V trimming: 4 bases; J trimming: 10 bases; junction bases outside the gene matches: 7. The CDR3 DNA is TGTGCCAGCAGTGCCAGTTCGACAGGGGGCTCACCCCTCCACTTT. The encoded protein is CASSASSTGGSPLHF.

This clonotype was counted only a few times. The CDR3 is CASSERLAGSYEQYF. For the CDR3, the DNA is TGTGCCAGCAGTGAACGGCTAGCGGGGAGCTACGAGCAGTACTTC. The J gene is TRBJ2-7, the V gene TRBV2, with TRBD2 matching 9 bases. Losses at the gene ends were 2 bases for V and 3 bases for J; bases not matched to a gene: 5. CDR1 and CDR2 (germline): SNHLY, FYNNEI. CDR3 length equals 15 residues.

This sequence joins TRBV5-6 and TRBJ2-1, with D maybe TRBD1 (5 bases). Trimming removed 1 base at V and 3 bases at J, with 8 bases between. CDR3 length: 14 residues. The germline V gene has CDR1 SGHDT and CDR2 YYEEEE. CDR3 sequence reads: CASSLRTFYNEQFF. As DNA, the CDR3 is TGTGCCAGCAGCTTGAGGACATTCTACAATGAGCAGTTCTTC.

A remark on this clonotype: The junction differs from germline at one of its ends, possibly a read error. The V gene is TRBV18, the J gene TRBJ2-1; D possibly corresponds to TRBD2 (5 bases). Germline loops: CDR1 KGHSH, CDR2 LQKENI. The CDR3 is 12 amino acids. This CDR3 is CASSPRGDTMNF. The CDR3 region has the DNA TGTGCCAGCTCACCACGGGGAGATACGATGAACTTC.

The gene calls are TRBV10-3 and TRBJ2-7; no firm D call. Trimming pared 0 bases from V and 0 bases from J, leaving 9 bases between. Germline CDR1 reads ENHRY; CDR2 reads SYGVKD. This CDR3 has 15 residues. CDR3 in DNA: TGTGCCATCAGTGAGTCTGTATTGGCCTCCTACGAGCAGTACTTC. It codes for CAISESVLASYEQYF.

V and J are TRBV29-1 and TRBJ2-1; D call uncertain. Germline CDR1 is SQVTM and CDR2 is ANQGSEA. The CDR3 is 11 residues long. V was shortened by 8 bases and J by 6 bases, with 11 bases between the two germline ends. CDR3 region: CSFRNINEQFF. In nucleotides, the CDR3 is TGCAGCTTTCGAAACATCAATGAGCAGTTCTTC.

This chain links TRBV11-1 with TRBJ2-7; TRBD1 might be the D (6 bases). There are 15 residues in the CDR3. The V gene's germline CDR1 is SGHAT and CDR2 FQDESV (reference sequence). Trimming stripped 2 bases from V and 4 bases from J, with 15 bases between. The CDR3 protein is CASSLIRTVGYEQYF. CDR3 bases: TGTGCCAGCAGCTTAATTCGGACAGTGGGATACGAGCAGTACTTC.

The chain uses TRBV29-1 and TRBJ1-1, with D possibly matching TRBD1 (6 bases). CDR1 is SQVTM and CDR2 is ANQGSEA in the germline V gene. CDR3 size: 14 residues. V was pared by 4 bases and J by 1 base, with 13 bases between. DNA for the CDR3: TGCAGCGTTGCCCCACAGGGAGGGAACACTGAAGCTTTCTTT. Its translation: CSVAPQGGNTEAFF.

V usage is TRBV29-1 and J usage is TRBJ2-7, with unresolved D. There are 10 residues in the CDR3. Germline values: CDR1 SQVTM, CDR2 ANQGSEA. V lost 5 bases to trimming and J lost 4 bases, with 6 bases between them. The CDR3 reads CSVLDYEQYF. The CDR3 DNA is TGCAGCGTTTTAGATTACGAGCAGTACTTC.

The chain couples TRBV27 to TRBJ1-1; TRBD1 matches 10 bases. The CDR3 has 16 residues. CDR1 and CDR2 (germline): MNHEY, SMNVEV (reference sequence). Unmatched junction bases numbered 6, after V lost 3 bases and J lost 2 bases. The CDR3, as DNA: TGTGCCAGCAGTTTCCGACAGGGGGCTTCAAACACTGAAGCTTTCTTT. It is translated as CASSFRQGASNTEAFF.

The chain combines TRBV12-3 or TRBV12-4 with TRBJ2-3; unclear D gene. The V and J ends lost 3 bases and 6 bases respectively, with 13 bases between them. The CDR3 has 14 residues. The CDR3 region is CASSFELVDDTQYF. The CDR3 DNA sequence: TGTGCCAGCAGTTTCGAGCTAGTGGATGATACGCAGTATTTT.

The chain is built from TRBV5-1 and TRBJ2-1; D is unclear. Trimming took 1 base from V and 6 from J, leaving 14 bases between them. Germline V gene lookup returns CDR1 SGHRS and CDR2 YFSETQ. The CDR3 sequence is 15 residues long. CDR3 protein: CASSLRARLSNEQFF. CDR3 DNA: TGCGCCAGCAGCTTGCGGGCTAGACTTAGCAATGAGCAGTTCTTC.

The CDR3 region has the DNA TGTGCCAGCAGTTCCGTAGCGGGAGGGTCCTACGAGCAGTACTTC. It codes for CASSSVAGGSYEQYF. The rearrangement links TRBV6-6 to TRBJ2-7, with 11 bases lining up with TRBD2. Germline-derived CDR1 and CDR2 are MNHNY and SVGAGI (reference sequence). With V trimmed by 4 bases and J by 1 base, 3 bases remained unmatched. The CDR3 consists of 15 residues.

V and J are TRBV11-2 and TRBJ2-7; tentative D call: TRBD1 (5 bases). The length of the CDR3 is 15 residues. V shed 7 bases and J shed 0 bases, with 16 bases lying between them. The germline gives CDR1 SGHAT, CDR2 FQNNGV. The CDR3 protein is CASTQAGPTSYEQYF. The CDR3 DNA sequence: TGTGCCAGCACCCAAGCAGGGCCGACCTCCTACGAGCAGTACTTC.

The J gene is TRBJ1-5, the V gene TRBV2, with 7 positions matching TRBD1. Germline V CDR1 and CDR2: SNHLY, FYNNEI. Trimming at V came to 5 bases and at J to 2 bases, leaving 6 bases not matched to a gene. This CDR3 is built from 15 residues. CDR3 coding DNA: TGTGCCAGCAGTCTAACAGGGGTGGGCAATCAGCCCCAGCATTTT. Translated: CASSLTGVGNQPQHF.

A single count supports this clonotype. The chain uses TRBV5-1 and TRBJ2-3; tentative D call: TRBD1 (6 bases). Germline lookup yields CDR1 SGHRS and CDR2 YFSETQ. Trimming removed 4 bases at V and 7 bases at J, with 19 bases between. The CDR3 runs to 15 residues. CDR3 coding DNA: TGCGCCAGCAGCCCCTCTACAGGGAAGACTCATACGCAGTATTTT. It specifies CASSPSTGKTHTQYF.

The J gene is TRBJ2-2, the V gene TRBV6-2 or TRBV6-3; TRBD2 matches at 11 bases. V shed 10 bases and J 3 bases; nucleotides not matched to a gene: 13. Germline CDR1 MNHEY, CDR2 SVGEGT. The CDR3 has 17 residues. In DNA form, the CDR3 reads TGTGCCACCACCAAGCCCGTACTAGCGGGGGACACCGGGGAGCTGTTTTTT. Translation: CATTKPVLAGDTGELFF.

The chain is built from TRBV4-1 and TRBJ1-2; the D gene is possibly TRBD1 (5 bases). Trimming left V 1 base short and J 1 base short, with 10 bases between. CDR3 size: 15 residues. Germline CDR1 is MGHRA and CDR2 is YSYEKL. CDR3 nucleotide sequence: TGCGCCAGCAGCCAAGTGGTACAGGTTAACTATGGCTACACCTTC. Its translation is CASSQVVQVNYGYTF.

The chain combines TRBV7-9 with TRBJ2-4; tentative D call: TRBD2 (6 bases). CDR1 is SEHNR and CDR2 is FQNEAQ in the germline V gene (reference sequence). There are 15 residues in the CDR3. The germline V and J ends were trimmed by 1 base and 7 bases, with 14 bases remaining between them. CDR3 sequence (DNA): TGTGCCAGCAGCTTAGTAGGCGGGACGGGCAACATTCAGTACTTC. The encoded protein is CASSLVGGTGNIQYF.

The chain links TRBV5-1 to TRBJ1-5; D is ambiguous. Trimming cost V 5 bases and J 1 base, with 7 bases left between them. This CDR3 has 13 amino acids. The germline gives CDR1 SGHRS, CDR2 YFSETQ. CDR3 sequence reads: CASSKLSNQPQHF. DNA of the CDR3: TGCGCCAGCAGTAAATTAAGCAATCAGCCCCAGCATTTT.

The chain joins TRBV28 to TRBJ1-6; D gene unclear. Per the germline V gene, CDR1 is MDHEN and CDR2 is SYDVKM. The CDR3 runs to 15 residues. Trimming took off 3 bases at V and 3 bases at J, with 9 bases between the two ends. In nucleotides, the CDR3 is TGTGCCAGCAGTTTGCGGCAGAGCTATAATTCACCCCTCCACTTT. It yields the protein CASSLRQSYNSPLHF.